Here is one T cell receptor beta chain with its context. Germline assignment: CDR1 MNHEY and CDR2 SVGAGI. This CDR3 is built from 15 residues. The V segment lost 0 bases and the J segment 5 bases; nucleotides outside the gene matches: 4. Profiled with immunoSEQ multiplex PCR; TCRdb holds only in-frame clones, not every one. The sample lists a few hundred thousand clones, around 90% seen once, with over 5% in the top ten. These data belong to a study of Ad26.COV2.S vaccination and SARS-CoV-2 variants. Treatment noted: some 20 received Ad26.COV2.S at low or high dose, single or two shots; 5 received placebo; per-sample allocation not given. Collection of the samples took place on day 63 after the first injection of vaccine or placebo.

The clonotype comes from a person between 18 and 59 years old who received the Ad26.COV2.S COVID-19 vaccine or a placebo. The specimen was peripheral blood, collected in a trial of Ad26.COV2.S vaccine versus placebo. The chain has TRBV6-5 and TRBJ1-3; 7 bases match TRBD1. Written as DNA, the CDR3 is TGTGCCAGCAGTTACTCCACAGGGGACCGAAACACCATATATTTT. Its protein product is CASSYSTGDRNTIYF.